A single sample gave rise to the 23 T cell receptor beta chains below, sequenced in a study of T cells in Graves' hyperthyroidism and ophthalmopathy. The source material, RNA transcripts, was used to amplify TCR beta CDR3 regions. First-round RT-PCR targeting the TCR CDR3 was performed with the HTBI primer set. TCRdb itself ran the multiplex PCR reads through MiXCR, one entry per CDR3 protein. The sample consists of around 610,000 distinct CDR3 sequences, approximately 15% of them appearing once. The sequenced sample was blood. The origin of the receptors is a woman aged 40 to 55 with Graves' ophthalmopathy.

This clonotype was counted between two and nine times. The rearrangement uses TRBV28 and TRBJ1-6; TRBD1 might be the D (6 bases). With 3 bases removed from V and 0 bases from J, the gap between germline ends came to 15 bases. From germline, CDR1 is MDHEN and CDR2 SYDVKM. The CDR3 is 18 amino acids. In DNA form, the CDR3 reads TGTGCCAGCAGTTTCCCTAACACAGGGAGCTCCTATAATTCACCCCTCCACTTT. Translating gives CASSFPNTGSSYNSPLHF.

This clonotype was recorded a few times. The CDR3 loop reads CASSLGGKGYEQYF. CDR3 coding DNA: TGTGCCAGCAGTTTAGGTGGCAAAGGGTACGAGCAGTACTTC. The rearrangement joins TRBV28 to TRBJ2-7; D call uncertain. Trimming removed 2 bases from V and 4 bases from J, with 12 bases in between. CDR3 length: 14 residues. In germline, CDR1 is MDHEN, CDR2 SYDVKM.

This sequence joins TRBV12-3 or TRBV12-4 and TRBJ2-5, with D perhaps being TRBD1 or TRBD2 (5 bases each). The CDR3 contains 16 residues. V lost 0 bases to trimming and J lost 3 bases, with 14 bases between them. In DNA form, the CDR3 reads TGTGCCAGCAGTTTAGCGCCCGGGACGGCGGAAGAGACCCAGTACTTC. Its protein product is CASSLAPGTAEETQYF.

This clonotype was counted many times. The CDR3 nucleotides read TGTGCCAGCAGCCAGGGGCACTACGAGCAGTACTTC. Translation: CASSQGHYEQYF. The gene calls are TRBV4-2 and TRBJ2-7; D perhaps matches TRBD1 (5 bases). The germline gives CDR1 LGHNA, CDR2 YNFKEQ. Between the trimmed V and J ends, which lost 3 bases and 3 bases, there was a span of 6 bases. This CDR3 is built from 12 residues.

This clonotype has ten or more counts. The rearrangement uses TRBV24-1 and TRBJ2-1, with 9 bases lining up with TRBD1. The CDR3 contains 15 residues. After removal of 4 bases from V and 8 bases from J, the junction contained 8 bases not matched to a gene. Germline CDR1 reads KGHDR; CDR2 reads SFDVKD. CDR3 protein: CATSEPGQGSDEQFF. The CDR3 nucleotides are TGTGCCACCAGTGAACCGGGACAGGGTTCTGATGAGCAGTTCTTC.

This clonotype has just a few counts. This CDR3 reads CASSLPWLDSYEQYF. DNA for the CDR3: TGTGCCAGCAGTCTACCGTGGTTGGACTCCTACGAGCAGTACTTC. The chain recombines TRBV28 with TRBJ2-7, with unresolved D. Germline CDR1 reads MDHEN; CDR2 reads SYDVKM. The CDR3 has 15 residues. Trimming pared 5 bases from V and 0 bases from J, leaving 14 bases between.

This clonotype was counted once. This may be a read error, as it is one base from a much larger clone. The CDR3 region has the DNA TGTGCCAGCAGACACAGGACCTTGGGGACTGAAGCTTTCTTT. Protein product: CASRHRTLGTEAFF. The chain combines TRBV11-3 with TRBJ1-1; D possibly corresponds to TRBD1 (5 bases). Germline CDR1 is SGHNT and CDR2 is YENEEA. This CDR3 region has 14 residues. V lost 6 bases and J 5 bases, leaving 16 bases between the germline ends.

The chain carries TRBV6-5 and TRBJ1-2; 12 bases are shared with TRBD1. CDR3 length: 16 amino acids. In germline, CDR1 is MNHEY, CDR2 SVGAGI. V dropped 3 bases and J dropped 7; count of bases not matched to a gene: 9. The DNA for the CDR3 is TGTGCCAGCAGTTATTTGGGACAGGGGGCTTGGGGTGGCTACACCTTC. Protein sequence: CASSYLGQGAWGGYTF.

The chain couples TRBV5-1 to TRBJ1-1; no definite D call. CDR3 size: 15 residues. V lost 0 bases to trimming and J lost 5 bases, with 14 bases between them. Germline-derived CDR1 and CDR2 are SGHRS and YFSETQ. CDR3 amino acids: CASSLGSEPLTEAFF. The CDR3 DNA is TGCGCCAGCAGCTTGGGATCGGAGCCCTTGACTGAAGCTTTCTTT.

This chain connects TRBV19 to TRBJ1-1; D possibly corresponds to TRBD1 (5 bases). The germline V gene encodes CDR1 LNHDA and CDR2 SQIVND (reference sequence). The V gene lost 4 bases and the J gene lost 5 bases, with 14 bases spanning the gap. There are 14 residues in the CDR3. CDR3 residues: CASSNYRGGTEAFF. The DNA for the CDR3 is TGTGCCAGTAGTAACTACCGGGGGGGAACTGAAGCTTTCTTT.

This clonotype appeared many times. The rearrangement links TRBV12-3 or TRBV12-4 to TRBJ2-5; 9 bases are shared with TRBD1. The length of the CDR3 is 14 residues. V dropped 1 base and J dropped 5; count of bases not matched to a gene: 2. CDR3 sequence: CASSLGTGAETQYF. The CDR3 DNA is TGTGCCAGCAGTTTAGGGACAGGGGCGGAGACCCAGTACTTC.

V and J are TRBV6-5 and TRBJ2-7; D may be TRBD2 (5 bases). The germline V gene has CDR1 MNHEY and CDR2 SVGAGI. This CDR3 spans 17 amino acids. Between the trimmed V and J ends, which lost 0 bases and 3 bases, there was a span of 18 bases. The CDR3 region has the DNA TGTGCCAGCAGTTACTCGGTGGTGCGGGTCCTTTACTACGAGCAGTACTTC. The encoded protein is CASSYSVVRVLYYEQYF.

This clonotype was recorded at least ten times. This chain joins TRBV19 and TRBJ1-1, with 7 bases that match TRBD1. V trimming: 6 bases; J trimming: 4 bases; junction bases outside the gene matches: 23. The length of the CDR3 is 19 residues. Germline V gene lookup returns CDR1 LNHDA and CDR2 SQIVND (reference sequence). CDR3 DNA sequence: TGTGCCAGTAGACAATGGACAGGTCAAAGCGGTCACGAGATCACTGAAGCTTTCTTT. This codes for CASRQWTGQSGHEITEAFF.

This clonotype was counted only a few times. V gene TRBV20-1 combines with J gene TRBJ2-2; TRBD2 is a possible D gene (5 bases). Trimming left V 2 bases short and J 5 bases short, with 12 bases between. The germline V gene has CDR1 DFQATT and CDR2 SNEGSKA (reference sequence). The CDR3 loop spans 14 amino acids. CDR3 amino acids: CSARTFGDTGELFF. The CDR3 DNA sequence: TGCAGTGCTAGAACGTTCGGGGATACCGGGGAGCTGTTTTTT.

This clonotype appeared many times. The genes are TRBV12-3 or TRBV12-4 and TRBJ2-5; D unresolved. V was shortened by 2 bases and J by 5 bases, with 9 bases between the two germline ends. The CDR3 spans 13 residues. In DNA form, the CDR3 reads TGTGCCAGCAGTTTAATTAGCAGGGAGACCCAGTACTTC. It yields the protein CASSLISRETQYF.

This clonotype was observed a handful of times. This could be a read error, since a much larger clone is one nucleotide away. The rearrangement joins TRBV4-1 to TRBJ2-2; 11 bases map to TRBD2. Germline values: CDR1 MGHRA, CDR2 YSYEKL. There are 15 residues in the CDR3. In DNA form, the CDR3 reads TGCGCCAGCAGACTAGCGGGAGTGGGCACCGGGGACCTGTTTTTT. Protein product: CASRLAGVGTGDLFF.

This clonotype has at least ten counts. The V gene is TRBV7-2, the J gene TRBJ1-5, with a possible D match to TRBD1 (5 bases). In germline, CDR1 is SGHTA, CDR2 FQGNSA. The CDR3 spans 14 residues. V dropped 1 base and J dropped 6 bases, with 10 bases sitting between them. The CDR3 region has the DNA TGTGCCAGCAGCTTAGGATCCGGGGCTCAGCCCCAGCATTTT. Its translation: CASSLGSGAQPQHF.

This clonotype was recorded at least ten times. The chain links TRBV11-2 to TRBJ2-5; a possible D gene is TRBD1 (6 bases). The V end was cut by 5 bases, the J end by 1 base, with 14 bases between. The V gene's germline CDR1 is SGHAT and CDR2 FQNNGV. The CDR3 is 15 residues long. CDR3 coding DNA: TGTGCCAGCAGCCCGACCAGGGGATCCCAAGAGACCCAGTACTTC. It yields the protein CASSPTRGSQETQYF.

This clonotype was seen many times. The chain employs TRBV30 and TRBJ2-7, with 10 bases aligning to TRBD2. The V gene's germline CDR1 is GTSNPN and CDR2 SVGIG (reference sequence). The CDR3 runs 15 residues. The trim removed 8 bases at V and 0 bases at J, leaving 10 bases unmatched. The CDR3 sequence: CAGGKPSGSSYEQYF. CDR3 DNA sequence: TGTGCCGGGGGCAAACCTAGCGGGAGCTCCTACGAGCAGTACTTC.

This chain links TRBV28 with TRBJ1-5; D might be TRBD1 (5 bases). From germline, CDR1 is MDHEN and CDR2 SYDVKM. The CDR3 runs 15 residues. The V and J ends lost 7 bases and 4 bases respectively, with 17 bases between them. CDR3 region: CASTFKSGGNQPQHF. CDR3 nucleotides: TGTGCCAGCACCTTCAAATCTGGGGGGAATCAGCCCCAGCATTTT.

This clonotype was seen ten or more times. The chain couples TRBV29-1 to TRBJ2-2; D is possibly TRBD1 (7 bases). The V and J ends lost 7 bases and 5 bases respectively, with 11 bases between them. Per germline, CDR1 SQVTM and CDR2 ANQGSEA. The length of the CDR3 is 12 residues. The CDR3 nucleotides read TGCAGCGGGCGGGACAGAACCGGGGAGCTGTTTTTT. Amino acid sequence: CSGRDRTGELFF.

This clonotype occurred many times. The V gene is TRBV4-2, the J gene TRBJ2-7; TRBD2 aligns across 9 bases. This CDR3 is built from 14 residues. V gave up 1 base and J gave up 2 bases; unmatched junction bases: 0. The germline CDR1 and CDR2 sequences are LGHNA and YNFKEQ. The chain's CDR3 is CASSQGTSAYEQYF. In DNA, the CDR3 is TGTGCCAGCAGCCAAGGGACTAGCGCCTACGAGCAGTACTTC.

This clonotype was seen only a few times. This sequence joins TRBV6-5 and TRBJ2-5, with D perhaps given as TRBD1 or TRBD2 (5 bases each). Germline CDR1 is MNHEY and CDR2 is SVGAGI. The germline V and J ends were trimmed by 4 bases and 7 bases, with 16 bases remaining between them. The CDR3 totals 14 residues. The CDR3 DNA is TGTGCCAGCAGTTGGGACCCCACAAGGGGGACCCAGTACTTC. Translated: CASSWDPTRGTQYF.